Shown below are 10 T cell receptor beta chains from a single sample sequenced in a study of cytomegalovirus exposure and HLA in healthy donors. The PCR ran on 60 Vbeta and 13 Jbeta primers. Profiling relied on immunoSEQ multiplex PCR, and the TCRdb table lists in-frame clones only, not all of them. The sample has around 150,000 clones, about 80% seen once; the top ten hold over 2%. The specimen was PBMCs. The source of these receptors is a man under 40 in good health and CMV-seronegative.

In its sample, this clone was seen a few times. This chain uses TRBV7-2 with TRBJ1-5; possible D gene TRBD1, 5 bases. CDR1 and CDR2 (germline): SGHTA, FQGNSA. V shed 3 bases and J shed 6 bases, with 9 bases lying between them. CDR3 size: 13 residues. CDR3 sequence: CASSFGGGQPQHF. The CDR3 DNA is TGTGCCAGCAGCTTCGGGGGAGGTCAGCCCCAGCATTTT.

The chain carries TRBV28 and TRBJ2-7, with 10 bases matching TRBD1. V shed 8 bases, J shed 4 bases, and the junction held 5 bases outside the gene matches. Germline lookup yields CDR1 MDHEN and CDR2 SYDVKM. The CDR3 is 13 residues long. This chain's CDR3 is CASLTGGEYEQYF. The CDR3 DNA sequence: TGTGCCAGCCTGACAGGGGGCGAATACGAGCAGTACTTC.

The chain couples TRBV5-6 to TRBJ2-7, with 13 bases matching TRBD2. Germline CDR1 reads SGHDT; CDR2 reads YYEEEE. This CDR3 comprises 14 residues. Germline trimming cut 4 bases from V and 7 bases from J; bases unmatched to any gene: 5. The CDR3 DNA is TGTGCCAGCAGCCCGGGACTAGCGGGGTTTGAGCAGTACTTC. This encodes CASSPGLAGFEQYF. The entire variable domain, with the rest obtained from reference TRBV5-6 and TRBJ2-7, is as follows: DAGVTQSPTHLIKTRGQQVTLRCSPKSGHDTVSWYQQALGQGPQFIFQYYEEEERQRGNFPDRFSGHQFPNYSSELNVNALLLGDSALYLCASSPGLAGFEQYFGPGTRLTVT.

The gene calls are TRBV4-2 and TRBJ2-5; D gene ambiguous. The J call could be wrong; TRBJ2-7 is a better fit for the DNA end. CDR1 LGHNA and CDR2 YNFKEQ come from the germline V gene. The CDR3 is 16 residues long. CDR3 coding DNA: TGTGCCAGCAGCTTCTCCGTTGGGCGTTCTTTCTACGAGCAGTACTTC. This gives the protein CASSFSVGRSFYEQYF.

This chain connects TRBV30 to TRBJ2-1; no clear D gene. The CDR3 has 13 amino acids. V lost 0 bases and J lost 6, with 9 bases in between. Germline loops: CDR1 GTSNPN, CDR2 SVGIG (reference sequence). The CDR3 nucleotides are TGTGCCTGGAGTGTGGTGACTGTCAATGAGCAGTTCTTC. Amino acids: CAWSVVTVNEQFF. The whole variable domain, filled in from reference TRBV30 and TRBJ2-1, reads SQTIHQWPATLVQPVGSPLSLECTVEGTSNPNLYWYRQAAGRGLQLLFYSVGIGQISSEVPQNLSASRPQDRQFILSSKKLLLSDSGFYLCAWSVVTVNEQFFGPGTRLTVL.

V and J are TRBV7-2 and TRBJ1-1; D gene uncertain. Trimming cost V 2 bases and J 1 base, with 8 bases left between them. Looked up from germline, CDR1 is SGHTA and CDR2 is FQGNSA. The CDR3 runs to 14 residues. As DNA, the CDR3 is TGTGCCAGCAGCTTATGGGCCAGGAACACTGAAGCTTTCTTT. Amino acid sequence: CASSLWARNTEAFF.

The rearrangement links TRBV9 to TRBJ2-7; 8 nucleotides line up with TRBD1. The V segment lost 0 bases and the J segment 3 bases; nucleotides outside the gene matches: 8. CDR3 size: 16 residues. Germline lookup yields CDR1 SGDLS and CDR2 YYNGEE. DNA for the CDR3: TGTGCCAGCAGCGTAGAGTGGGGCAGGGGGCTCTACGAGCAGTACTTC. It encodes CASSVEWGRGLYEQYF.

The rearrangement links TRBV11-2 to TRBJ2-7; 11 nucleotides line up with TRBD2. The CDR3 contains 15 residues. Germline-derived CDR1 and CDR2 are SGHAT and FQNNGV. V gave up 0 bases and J gave up 3 bases; unmatched junction bases: 1. CDR3 nucleotides: TGTGCCAGCAGCTTAGAACTAGCGGGAGACTACGAGCAGTACTTC. This encodes CASSLELAGDYEQYF.

The V and J genes are TRBV6-5 and TRBJ2-2, with TRBD2 matching 9 bases. J was trimmed by 6 bases and V by 8 bases; bases with no gene match: 7. The CDR3 is 14 residues long. Germline CDR1 is MNHEY and CDR2 is SVGAGI. Written as DNA, the CDR3 is TGTGCCAGCCCCGGGACTAGCCTGGCCGGGGAGCTGTTTTTT. Its translation is CASPGTSLAGELFF.

The chain links TRBV5-8 to TRBJ2-1; TRBD2 aligns across 10 bases. The ends lost 4 bases at V and 6 bases at J; junction bases unmatched: 4. The CDR3 loop spans 14 amino acids. The germline V gene has CDR1 SGHTS and CDR2 YDEGEE. The CDR3 nucleotides are TGTGCCAGCAGCCCCCGGACTAGCGGCAATGAGCAGTTCTTC. Protein: CASSPRTSGNEQFF.